This TCR beta chain was obtained from a study of blood T cell repertoires in COVID-19. Study overall: Donors in the United States, Italy and Spain gave samples during acute or convalescent COVID-19.

The assay was immunoSEQ multiplex PCR, and TCRdb's table has in-frame clones only and misses some. The table lists approximately 480,000 clones, about 88% of them singletons. The germline CDR1 and CDR2 sequences are MNHEY and SVGAGI. Trimming cost V 7 bases and J 0 bases; bases outside gene matches: 7. This CDR3 contains 15 residues. This TCR came from a man younger than 30 with COVID-19, enrolled during active disease. The sample taken for sequencing was peripheral blood. The chain carries TRBV6-5 and TRBJ2-7, with TRBD1 identical over 9 bases. The CDR3 reads CASNNPTGGSYEQYF. The DNA of the CDR3 is TGTGCCAGCAATAACCCGACAGGGGGCTCCTACGAGCAGTACTTC.